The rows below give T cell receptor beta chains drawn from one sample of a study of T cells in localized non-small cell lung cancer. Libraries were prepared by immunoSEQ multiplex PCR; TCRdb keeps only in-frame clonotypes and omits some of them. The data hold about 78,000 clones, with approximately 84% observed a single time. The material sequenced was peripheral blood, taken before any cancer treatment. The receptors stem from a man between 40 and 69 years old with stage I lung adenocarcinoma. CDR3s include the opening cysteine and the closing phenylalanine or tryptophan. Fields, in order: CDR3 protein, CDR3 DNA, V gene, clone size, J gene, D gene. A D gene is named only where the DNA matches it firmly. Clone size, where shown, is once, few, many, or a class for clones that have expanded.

CDR3aa: CASKYTTGQNTGELFF
CDR3nt: TGCGCCAGCAAATACACAACGGGACAGAACACCGGGGAGCTGTTTTTT
v_gene: TRBV5-1
abundance: once
j_gene: TRBJ2-2
d_gene: -

CDR3aa: CASSSRDRGPYEQYF
CDR3nt: TGTGCCAGCAGCTCCCGGGACAGGGGGCCTTACGAGCAGTACTTC
v_gene: TRBV7-8
abundance: -
j_gene: TRBJ2-7
d_gene: TRBD1

CDR3aa: CASSEGQGAKQYF
CDR3nt: TGTGCCAGCAGTGAAGGGCAGGGGGCTAAGCAGTACTTC
v_gene: TRBV6-1
abundance: -
j_gene: TRBJ2-7
d_gene: TRBD1

CDR3aa: CASSLAITSNQPQHF
CDR3nt: TGTGCCAGCAGCTTGGCCATAACAAGTAATCAGCCCCAGCATTTT
v_gene: TRBV5-5
abundance: -
j_gene: TRBJ1-5
d_gene: -

CDR3aa: CASSGPWGRDNQPQHF
CDR3nt: TGTGCCAGCAGTGGGCCCTGGGGTCGGGACAATCAGCCCCAGCATTTT
v_gene: TRBV6-1
abundance: -
j_gene: TRBJ1-5
d_gene: -

CDR3aa: CASSTTGDTEAFF
CDR3nt: TGTGCCAGCAGTACGACAGGGGACACTGAAGCTTTCTTT
v_gene: TRBV7-9
abundance: few
j_gene: TRBJ1-1
d_gene: TRBD1

CDR3aa: CASLRSFF
CDR3nt: TGTGCCAGCCTTCGGTCTTTCTTT
v_gene: TRBV6-1
abundance: -
j_gene: TRBJ1-1
d_gene: -

CDR3aa: CASSIVGGSGGNEQFF
CDR3nt: TGTGCCAGTAGTATAGTGGGGGGGAGTGGAGGCAATGAGCAGTTCTTC
v_gene: TRBV19
abundance: once
j_gene: TRBJ2-1
d_gene: TRBD2

CDR3aa: CASSTTGGPRPTKNTEAFF
CDR3nt: TGTGCCAGCAGCACAACAGGGGGCCCTCGCCCCACCAAAAACACTGAAGCTTTCTTT
v_gene: TRBV21-1
abundance: -
j_gene: TRBJ1-1
d_gene: -

CDR3aa: CASTLGTGWSPSTDTQYF
CDR3nt: TGCGCCAGCACCTTGGGGACAGGGTGGAGCCCTAGCACAGATACGCAGTATTTT
v_gene: TRBV5-1
abundance: -
j_gene: TRBJ2-3
d_gene: TRBD1

CDR3aa: CAWSRNSNQPQHF
CDR3nt: TGTGCCTGGAGTAGAAATAGCAATCAGCCCCAGCATTTT
v_gene: TRBV30
abundance: -
j_gene: TRBJ1-5
d_gene: -